A single sample gave rise to the 14 T cell receptor beta chains below, sequenced in a study of molecular identifiers for immune sequencing clone quantification. Using its own MiXCR run on the PCR reads, TCRdb lists one record per CDR3 protein. The repertoire has more than 550,000 distinct CDR3 sequences, roughly 23% of them found once; the top ten carry 0.7% to 0.95%. The sequenced sample consisted of naive CD8+ T cells from blood, with Jurkat cell RNA spiked in. Subset meaning: FACS-sorted CD8+CD4-CCR7+CD45RA+ naive T cells. The receptors were gathered from a human donor in good health. Some libraries in this study had Jurkat cell RNA spiked in.

The table lists this clonotype with a few counts. The chain uses TRBV10-3 and TRBJ2-7; 8 bases match TRBD2. CDR1 and CDR2 from the germline V gene are ENHRY and SYGVKD. V gave up 6 bases and J gave up 0 bases; unmatched junction bases: 4. The CDR3 runs to 14 residues. The CDR3 sequence: CAISWTSSSYEQYF. As DNA, the CDR3 is TGTGCCATCAGCTGGACTAGCAGCTCCTACGAGCAGTACTTC.

This clonotype has a count of ten or more. The gene calls are TRBV7-9 and TRBJ2-3; TRBD2 matches 7 bases. There are 16 residues in the CDR3. Losses at the gene ends were 5 bases for V and 0 bases for J; bases not matched to a gene: 8. Germline CDR1 SEHNR, CDR2 FQNEAQ (reference sequence). The CDR3 nucleotides read TGTGCCAGCAGCATCATGCTAGCGGCTAGCACAGATACGCAGTATTTT. Amino acids: CASSIMLAASTDTQYF.

Many counts were recorded for this clonotype. This rearrangement joins TRBV4-1 to TRBJ1-5; no firm D call. The V gene's germline CDR1 is MGHRA and CDR2 YSYEKL. CDR3 size: 16 residues. The V and J ends lost 0 bases and 2 bases respectively, with 11 bases between them. The CDR3 sequence: CASSQESRSGNQPQHF. CDR3 DNA: TGCGCCAGCAGCCAAGAGTCCAGGTCTGGCAATCAGCCCCAGCATTTT.

This clonotype occurred many times. This chain connects TRBV30 to TRBJ2-7, with no clear D. This CDR3 comprises 13 residues. Germline V lookup: CDR1 GTSNPN, CDR2 SVGIG (reference sequence). Trimming took 0 bases from V and 5 from J, leaving 11 bases between them. CDR3 bases: TGTGCCTGGAGTGTACTGAAAGGGCACGAGCAGTACTTC. This translates into CAWSVLKGHEQYF.

The rearrangement uses TRBV19 and TRBJ2-1; TRBD2 aligns across 7 bases. This CDR3 is built from 15 residues. Germline values: CDR1 LNHDA, CDR2 SQIVND (reference sequence). V lost 3 bases to trimming and J lost 0 bases; unmatched junction nucleotides: 2. DNA for the CDR3: TGTGCCAGTAGTATTGGGGGGGGCTCCTACAATGAGCAGTTCTTC. The encoded protein is CASSIGGGSYNEQFF.

This clonotype was recorded at least ten times. The V call is TRBV11-2, the J call TRBJ2-7; TRBD1 might be the D (6 bases). The CDR3 spans 16 residues. From germline, CDR1 is SGHAT and CDR2 FQNNGV. With 5 bases removed from V and 6 bases from J, the gap between germline ends came to 23 bases. CDR3 sequence reads: CASSPQMGHASLEQYF. The CDR3 bases are TGTGCCAGCAGCCCGCAGATGGGACACGCGTCTCTCGAGCAGTACTTC.

This clonotype occurred many times. The V gene is TRBV6-5, the J gene TRBJ1-1, with 7 nucleotides matching TRBD1. The J segment lost 2 bases and the V segment lost 0 bases, leaving 15 bases of the junction unmatched. The germline V gene has CDR1 MNHEY and CDR2 SVGAGI. This CDR3 has 19 residues. The CDR3 region has the DNA TGTGCCAGCAGTTACTCGGTCGACTGGGCAGACAGGGCCAACACTGAAGCTTTCTTT. Its translation: CASSYSVDWADRANTEAFF.

This clonotype was detected many times. The V call is TRBV20-1, the J call TRBJ1-1; D unresolved. Between the trimmed V and J ends, which lost 5 bases and 5 bases, there was a span of 15 bases. CDR1 and CDR2 (germline): DFQATT, SNEGSKA (reference sequence). This CDR3 is 13 amino acids long. The CDR3 DNA follows: TGCAGTGCTGTAGGGCATCTGGATACTGAAGCTTTCTTT. Residues: CSAVGHLDTEAFF.

Concerning this clonotype itself: This sequence may be a read error, since a much larger clone differs from it by one base. This chain joins TRBV10-3 and TRBJ2-1, with D unresolved. The length of the CDR3 is 12 residues. Trimming cost V 4 bases and J 8 bases, with 9 bases left between them. CDR1 and CDR2 (germline): ENHRY, SYGVKD. CDR3 sequence: CAISALYHEQFF. The CDR3 region has the DNA TGTGCCATCAGTGCTCTTTACCATGAGCAGTTCTTC.

To note about this clonotype: A much more abundant neighbour one base away suggests this may be a read error. V usage is TRBV10-3 and J usage is TRBJ2-3; 7 nucleotides agree with TRBD1. Germline V gene data show CDR1 as ENHRY and CDR2 as SYGVKD. The CDR3 contains 15 residues. The DNA of the CDR3 is TGTGCCGTCAGTGGAGACAGGGCCGGTACAGATACGCAGTATTTT. Its protein product is CAVSGDRAGTDTQYF.

This clonotype showed up many times. The chain couples TRBV14 to TRBJ2-5, with D hard to call. V was trimmed by 4 bases and J by 5 bases, leaving 17 bases between them. The CDR3 has 15 amino acids. CDR1 is SGHDN and CDR2 is FVKESK in the germline V gene. CDR3 loop: CASSLTTAFMETQYF. In DNA form, the CDR3 reads TGTGCCAGCAGCCTCACGACCGCGTTTATGGAGACCCAGTACTTC.

This clonotype was seen many times. The rearrangement links TRBV4-3 to TRBJ2-3; D not resolved. The CDR3 totals 13 residues. Deletions cut 0 bases from V and 6 bases from J, with 7 bases between. Germline lookup yields CDR1 LGHNA and CDR2 YSLEER. The CDR3 sequence is CASSQERPDTQYF. The CDR3 DNA is TGCGCCAGCAGCCAAGAGCGGCCCGATACGCAGTATTTT.

This clonotype was observed many times. The CDR3 loop reads CASSYRATYEQYF. Written as DNA, the CDR3 is TGTGCCAGCAGTTATAGGGCTACCTACGAGCAGTACTTC. The J gene is TRBJ2-7, the V gene TRBV27; D ambiguous. V lost 4 bases and J lost 2, with 9 bases in between. Germline lookup yields CDR1 MNHEY and CDR2 SMNVEV (reference sequence). The CDR3 is 13 amino acids.

About this clonotype itself: This may come from a read error, since a much larger clone is one base off. The chain links TRBV20-1 to TRBJ2-7; weak D call: TRBD1 (5 bases). There are 16 residues in the CDR3. Trimming cost V 4 bases and J 3 bases, with 22 bases left between them. The germline V gene has CDR1 DFQATT and CDR2 SNEGSKA (reference sequence). Here the CDR3 reads CSAKPRRQKSYYEQYF. The DNA for the CDR3 is TGCAGTGCTAAGCCCCGGAGACAGAAATCCTACTACGAGCAGTACTTC.